This T cell receptor (beta chain) was identified in a study of T-cell memory formation after mild COVID-19. About the study: Clusters were largely donor specific. General observations from the study: Whereas later expanders leaned CD4+, clones contracting day 15 to 85 showed a balanced CD4/CD8 makeup. Among CD4+ contracting clones, most were CM and EM, and CD8+ ones EMRA.

CDR1 PRHDT and CDR2 FYEKMQ come from the germline V gene (reference sequence). The CDR3 is 12 residues long. Trimming removed 4 bases from V and 7 bases from J, with 8 bases in between. On this clonotype: The target antigen is unknown.

5'RACE primed from the constant segment yielded TCR alpha and TCR beta cDNA libraries bearing sample barcodes and UMIs. TCRdb passed the 5' RACE reads through MiXCR, listing each CDR3 protein once. Of tens of thousands of distinct CDR3 sequences listed, roughly a sixth are singletons. V is TRBV13 and J is TRBJ2-1; the D is unclear. The sequence was obtained from an adult woman who had mild COVID-19 (a few samples of this study predate the infection). Cell type and time point are not known. The sample was PBMCs or a T cell subset sorted from them (not recorded which). CDR3 sequence: CASSYGRNEQFF. CDR3 DNA: TGTGCCAGCAGCTACGGACGAAATGAGCAGTTCTTC.